This passage covers 11 T cell receptor beta chains from one sample sequenced in a study of CD8 T cells in ankylosing spondylitis. These receptors are not linked to any known antigen. TCRdb fed the 5' RACE reads into MiXCR, producing one record per CDR3 protein. The top ten hold around a fifth of the sample, which has about 750,000 distinct CDR3 sequences, roughly 20% seen once. Study-level findings and limits: Typical of ankylosing spondylitis blood, it appeared, was a TCR beta motif of under 10 highly homologous variants.

Source material: blood, either unsorted or a sorted T cell fraction (not recorded which). Receptors were obtained from a male donor with ankylosing spondylitis.

This chain uses TRBV6-5 with TRBJ2-7, with 8 bases identical to TRBD2. Trimming took 2 bases from V and 1 from J; bases not matched to a gene: 4. CDR3 length equals 15 residues. Germline-derived CDR1 and CDR2 are MNHEY and SVGAGI. Here the CDR3 reads CASSYIPSGSYEQYF. CDR3 bases: TGTGCCAGCAGTTACATCCCTAGCGGGTCCTACGAGCAGTACTTC.

This clonotype occurred a few times. The chain has TRBV6-1 and TRBJ1-1; D remains ambiguous. CDR1 and CDR2 from the germline V gene are MNHNS and SASEGT. This CDR3 is 14 amino acids long. Deletions cut 5 bases from V and 5 bases from J, with 15 bases between. The CDR3 sequence: CASSPLGFGTEAFF. As DNA, the CDR3 is TGTGCCAGCAGTCCCCTCGGGTTTGGGACTGAAGCTTTCTTT.

The table lists this clonotype with a few counts. This sequence joins TRBV20-1 and TRBJ2-7; 15 bases match TRBD2. V was clipped by 6 bases and J by 3 bases; unmatched bases: 9. CDR3 length: 16 amino acids. The germline V gene encodes CDR1 DFQATT and CDR2 SNEGSKA (reference sequence). CDR3 residues: CSARTSGRVFSYEQYF. Here the CDR3 DNA reads TGCAGTGCACGGACTAGCGGGAGGGTCTTCAGCTACGAGCAGTACTTC.

The chain links TRBV5-1 to TRBJ2-5, with TRBD1 identical over 9 bases. In germline, CDR1 is SGHRS, CDR2 YFSETQ. The CDR3 sequence is 16 residues long. V shed 2 bases, J shed 4 bases, and the junction held 9 bases outside the gene matches. CDR3 residues: CASSFKGQGFGETQYF. CDR3 coding DNA: TGCGCCAGCAGCTTCAAGGGACAGGGATTTGGAGAGACCCAGTACTTC.

The J gene is TRBJ2-1, the V gene TRBV27; 8 nucleotides agree with TRBD2. Per germline, CDR1 MNHEY and CDR2 SMNVEV (reference sequence). V was clipped by 1 base and J by 6 bases; unmatched bases: 8. The CDR3 has 16 residues. CDR3 in amino acids: CASSLFGSGVSNEQFF. CDR3 bases: TGTGCCAGCAGTTTATTTGGTAGCGGGGTAAGCAATGAGCAGTTCTTC.

This clonotype showed up just a few times. This chain joins TRBV6-4 and TRBJ2-2, with D perhaps matching TRBD2 (6 bases). This CDR3 is built from 15 residues. Germline assignment: CDR1 MRHNA and CDR2 SNTAGT. The V end lost 10 bases, the J end lost 1 base, and 16 bases lay between the germline ends. The CDR3 sequence: CATSRNSGNTGELFF. In DNA form, the CDR3 reads TGTGCCACCTCGCGGAATAGCGGGAACACCGGGGAGCTGTTTTTT.

This clonotype was counted a few times. The chain links TRBV6-1 to TRBJ2-1; TRBD2 aligns across 14 bases. Germline V gene sequence: CDR1 MNHNS, CDR2 SASEGT. CDR3 length equals 19 residues. Trimming removed 8 bases from V and 3 bases from J; junction bases left unmatched: 15. The CDR3 DNA reads TGTGCCAGCCAAACCCCCGGGACTAGCGGGAGAGGCGGCTACAATGAGCAGTTCTTC. This codes for CASQTPGTSGRGGYNEQFF.

The chain links TRBV30 to TRBJ2-7; D might be TRBD1 (5 bases). Germline-derived CDR1 and CDR2 are GTSNPN and SVGIG (reference sequence). This CDR3 is 17 amino acids long. The V gene lost 3 bases and the J gene lost 5 bases, with 26 bases spanning the gap. CDR3 residues: CAWRKGFLGPHKDEQYF. In DNA form, the CDR3 reads TGTGCCTGGAGGAAAGGGTTTTTGGGGCCCCACAAGGACGAGCAGTACTTC.

V is TRBV6-2 or TRBV6-3 and J is TRBJ2-3; the D gene could be TRBD1 or TRBD2 (5 bases each). The germline CDR1 and CDR2 sequences are MNHEY and SVGEGT. The ends were cut back, 7 bases at V and 2 bases at J, with 10 bases in the middle. The CDR3 spans 13 residues. The CDR3 is CASTRDLTDTQYF. The CDR3 nucleotides are TGTGCCAGCACAAGGGACCTCACAGATACGCAGTATTTT.

This chain joins TRBV4-1 and TRBJ1-5, with 12 nucleotides matching TRBD1. The length of the CDR3 is 15 residues. In germline, CDR1 is MGHRA, CDR2 YSYEKL. J was trimmed by 6 bases and V by 1 base; bases with no gene match: 1. The CDR3 here is CASSQGDRGLQPQHF. CDR3 coding DNA: TGCGCCAGCAGCCAAGGGGACAGGGGGCTTCAGCCCCAGCATTTT.

The chain joins TRBV28 to TRBJ2-7; 14 bases match TRBD2. The CDR3 loop spans 17 amino acids. With 6 bases clipped from V and 1 base from J, the junction kept 8 bases outside the gene matches. Germline loops: CDR1 MDHEN, CDR2 SYDVKM. The CDR3 protein is CASREGLAGEVSYEQYF. The CDR3 nucleotides read TGTGCCAGCAGAGAGGGACTAGCGGGAGAGGTTTCCTACGAGCAGTACTTC.